This passage covers 9 T cell receptor beta chains from one sample sequenced in a study of a mutant IDH1 vaccine in newly diagnosed glioma listed by TCRdb under 2021. The time point tag for this specimen amounts to: week 11, during vaccination. A 20-mer mutant IDH1 peptide at 300 micrograms in Montanide made up each vaccine dose, which was injected subcutaneously together with topical imiquimod. No cognate antigen is known for these TCRs. Libraries were constructed by the immunoSEQ multiplex PCR assay. TCRdb carries this immuneACCESS record with in-frame sequences only. Its versions omit some clonotypes, under half of them owing to an unresolved V gene in the studies checked, with the rest unexplained. Counted in this sample were about 31,000 clones; roughly three quarters of them appeared once. The ten largest clones capture over 20% of the sample. The sequencing here drew on PBMCs, taken from a glioma patient whose treatment included an IDH1 peptide vaccine. These TCRs come from a man between 25 and 39 years old with glioma.

The genes are TRBV29-1 and TRBJ2-7; TRBD2 aligns across 8 bases. Germline V gene data show CDR1 as SQVTM and CDR2 as ANQGSEA. V dropped 4 bases and J dropped 3; count of bases not matched to a gene: 14. The CDR3 covers 16 residues. As DNA, the CDR3 is TGCAGCGTTGCGGGAGGGAAAGCGTTAGAAGGCTACGAGCAGTACTTC. Its translation is CSVAGGKALEGYEQYF.

This chain connects TRBV7-2 to TRBJ2-3; TRBD1 aligns across 7 bases. The CDR3 consists of 15 residues. Germline V gene lookup returns CDR1 SGHTA and CDR2 FQGNSA. With V trimmed by 1 base and J by 1 base, 2 bases remained unmatched. The CDR3 protein is CASSLVGGGTDTQYF. The CDR3 region has the DNA TGTGCCAGCAGCTTAGTAGGGGGCGGCACAGATACGCAGTATTTT.

This clone was picked up a small number of times. The rearrangement links TRBV30 to TRBJ2-2, with 12 bases aligning to TRBD2. CDR1 is GTSNPN and CDR2 is SVGIG in the germline V gene (reference sequence). V lost 3 bases to trimming and J lost 8 bases; unmatched junction nucleotides: 13. There are 17 residues in the CDR3. The CDR3 loop reads CAWSSPGTSGFIGELFF. Written as DNA, the CDR3 is TGTGCCTGGAGCTCGCCCGGGACTAGCGGGTTTATTGGGGAGCTGTTTTTT.

This rearrangement joins TRBV7-2 to TRBJ2-5; D call uncertain. V lost 3 bases, J lost 4 bases, and 9 bases lay in between. This CDR3 is 13 amino acids long. Germline assignment: CDR1 SGHTA and CDR2 FQGNSA. DNA for the CDR3: TGTGCCAGCAGCTTGAGGATGAGAGAGACCCAGTACTTC. Translation: CASSLRMRETQYF.

The sample holds a few counts of this clone. This chain connects TRBV18 to TRBJ1-2; D unresolved. Germline loops: CDR1 KGHSH, CDR2 LQKENI. The V end lost 0 bases, the J end lost 5 bases, and 13 bases lay between the germline ends. The CDR3 loop spans 15 amino acids. CDR3 in amino acids: CASSPPGDLRYGYTF. In DNA, the CDR3 is TGTGCCAGCTCACCACCGGGTGACCTACGATATGGCTACACCTTC.

This sequence joins TRBV19 and TRBJ1-5, with 7 nucleotides matching TRBD1. CDR1 is LNHDA and CDR2 is SQIVND in the germline V gene (reference sequence). The CDR3 spans 14 residues. The V gene end was trimmed by 4 bases and the J gene end by 6 bases; junction bases not matched to a gene: 6. The CDR3 DNA is TGTGCCAGTAGTACGAGGGGGCGAACTCAGCCCCAGCATTTT. It encodes CASSTRGRTQPQHF.

The V and J genes are TRBV9 and TRBJ2-5, with 8 bases matching TRBD1. This CDR3 spans 14 amino acids. Per germline, CDR1 SGDLS and CDR2 YYNGEE. Germline trimming cut 4 bases from V and 3 bases from J; bases unmatched to any gene: 5. The CDR3 is CASSPGQVEETQYF. DNA of the CDR3: TGTGCCAGCAGCCCGGGACAGGTGGAAGAGACCCAGTACTTC. Drawing the rest from reference TRBV9 and TRBJ2-5, the complete variable domain is DSGVTQTPKHLITATGQRVTLRCSPRSGDLSVYWYQQSLDQGLQFLIQYYNGEERAKGNILERFSAQQFPDLHSELNLSSLELGDSALYFCASSPGQVEETQYFGPGTRLLVL.

This chain joins TRBV2 and TRBJ2-5, with D possibly matching TRBD2 (6 bases). Germline V gives CDR1 SNHLY, CDR2 FYNNEI. The CDR3 spans 15 residues. V was trimmed by 4 bases and J by 5 bases, leaving 17 bases between them. CDR3 loop: CASSGGAGMGETQYF. The CDR3 DNA sequence: TGTGCCAGCAGTGGGGGAGCGGGCATGGGGGAGACCCAGTACTTC.

The genes are TRBV9 and TRBJ1-1; D remains ambiguous. Trimming removed 1 base from V and 1 base from J, with 5 bases in between. The CDR3 runs 13 residues. Germline V lookup: CDR1 SGDLS, CDR2 YYNGEE. The CDR3 nucleotides read TGTGCCAGCAGCGTAACGACGAACACTGAAGCTTTCTTT. This codes for CASSVTTNTEAFF.